There are a few counts of the clone carrying this TCR beta chain. CDR1 and CDR2 from the germline V gene are SGHAT and FQDESV (reference sequence). The CDR3 has 14 amino acids. V lost 5 bases to trimming and J lost 3 bases; unmatched junction nucleotides: 6. The data stem from a study of response to subunit inactivated influenza vaccine. Each CDR3 protein gets one entry after TCRdb re-called the RT-PCR reads with MiXCR. The table has a few hundred thousand distinct CDR3 sequences, about 7.2% seen once. The chain is built from TRBV11-1 and TRBJ1-2, with 7 bases that match TRBD1. Here the sequenced sample was PBMCs from blood, taken around 2 years after vaccination. This TCR came from a man aged 50-75 years who received an inactivated influenza vaccine. As DNA, the CDR3 is TGTGCCAGCAGCCGTGGACAGGCTGACTATGGCTACACCTTC. Its translation: CASSRGQADYGYTF.